The rows below give T cell receptor beta chains drawn from one sample of a study of shared clonotypes between healthy human individuals. TCRdb's copy holds only in-frame clones and misses some; the assay was immunoSEQ multiplex PCR. The sample has a few hundred thousand clones, about 97% seen once. The sample taken for sequencing was naive CD4+ T cells sorted from blood. These receptors were taken from a woman aged 25 to 39 in good health. CDR3s include the opening cysteine and the closing phenylalanine or tryptophan. D genes are given only for firm matches. Not every row has a clone size; where given, it reads once, few, many or a size class.

size	D	V	J	CDR3	DNA
NA	NA	TRBV4-2	TRBJ2-3	CASSRGESTDTQYF	TGTGCCAGCAGCCGGGGCGAAAGCACAGATACGCAGTATTTT
NA	NA	TRBV10-1	TRBJ1-1	CASNDRRQVGRAFF	TGCGCCAGCAATGACCGTAGACAGGTTGGAAGAGCTTTCTTT
NA	NA	TRBV29-1	TRBJ2-3	CSVAKGEVRDTQYF	TGCAGCGTTGCGAAGGGGGAAGTTCGAGATACGCAGTATTTT
NA	TRBD1	TRBV28	TRBJ1-6	CATKPGGEGSPLHF	TGTGCCACCAAACCAGGGGGCGAGGGTTCACCCCTCCACTTT
NA	TRBD2	TRBV30	TRBJ2-1	CAWSALRTSGESGYNEQFF	TGTGCCTGGAGTGCTCTACGGACTAGCGGGGAGTCTGGGTACAATGAGCAGTTCTTC
once	NA	TRBV5-4	TRBJ1-2	CASSPTGMENYGYTF	TGTGCCAGCAGCCCAACCGGGATGGAGAACTATGGCTACACCTTC
NA	NA	TRBV6-6	TRBJ1-5	CASTDHGKWNQPQHF	TGTGCCAGCACCGATCACGGGAAGTGGAATCAGCCCCAGCATTTT
NA	NA	TRBV27	TRBJ1-2	CASSPHDGRARLLHGYTF	TGTGCCAGCAGTCCCCATGATGGGAGGGCTCGGTTGTTACATGGCTACACCTTC
NA	NA	TRBV2	TRBJ2-7	CASSGSGTYHYEQYF	TGTGCCAGCAGTGGATCCGGGACTTACCACTACGAGCAGTACTTC
NA	NA	TRBV19	TRBJ1-5	CASSIEGAGNQPQHF	TGTGCCAGTAGTATTGAAGGGGCGGGCAATCAGCCCCAGCATTTT
NA	NA	TRBV11-2	TRBJ1-2	CASSPYRGNYGYTF	TGTGCCAGCAGCCCATACCGGGGGAACTATGGCTACACCTTC
NA	NA	TRBV6-1	TRBJ1-2	CASSAAAYYGYTF	TGTGCCAGCAGTGCGGCAGCGTACTATGGCTACACCTTC
once	NA	TRBV28	TRBJ2-1	CASTPPGRVHEQFF	TGTGCCAGCACCCCCCCGGGCAGGGTGCACGAGCAGTTCTTC
NA	TRBD2	TRBV7-3	TRBJ2-3	CASSSGLAGGTQYF	TGTGCCAGCAGCTCTGGACTAGCGGGAGGTACGCAGTATTTT
NA	NA	TRBV6-6	TRBJ1-4	CASSYGGVTNEKLFF	TGTGCCAGCAGTTACGGGGGGGTAACTAATGAAAAACTGTTTTTT
NA	NA	TRBV19	TRBJ1-2	CASTAGGGFGGYTF	TGTGCCAGTACCGCAGGTGGCGGATTCGGTGGCTACACCTTC
once	TRBD1	TRBV2	TRBJ1-4	CASSGDRGRPEKLFF	TGTGCCAGCAGTGGGGACAGGGGGAGGCCTGAAAAACTGTTTTTT
NA	NA	TRBV7-6	TRBJ1-3	CASSSSTSGNTIYF	TGTGCCAGCAGCTCCTCGACATCTGGAAACACCATATATTTT
NA	NA	TRBV27	TRBJ1-1	CASSLGRSKMNTEAFF	TGTGCCAGCAGTCTAGGGCGCAGTAAGATGAACACTGAAGCTTTCTTT
NA	NA	TRBV6-1	TRBJ1-4	CASSEAGAGTEKLFF	TGTGCCAGCAGTGAAGCGGGGGCAGGGACTGAAAAACTGTTTTTT
NA	NA	TRBV11-2	TRBJ2-7	CASSLSTGFYEQYF	TGTGCCAGCAGCTTATCGACGGGCTTCTACGAGCAGTACTTC
NA	TRBD2	TRBV10-2	TRBJ2-7	CASSPGGGPYEQYF	TGCGCCAGCAGCCCTGGCGGGGGACCTTACGAGCAGTACTTC
NA	TRBD2	TRBV6-6	TRBJ2-2	CASSYGTIDTGELFF	TGTGCCAGCAGTTACGGGACTATCGATACCGGGGAGCTGTTTTTT
NA	NA	TRBV6-4	TRBJ2-6	CASSQTASGANVLTF	TGTGCCAGCAGTCAGACGGCTTCTGGGGCCAACGTCCTGACTTTC
once	NA	TRBV7-9	TRBJ1-2	CASSLPGNYGYTF	TGTGCCAGCAGCTTACCAGGCAACTATGGCTACACCTTC
NA	TRBD2	TRBV28	TRBJ2-7	CASSRGLAGGYEQYF	TGTGCCAGCAGTAGAGGACTAGCGGGAGGTTACGAGCAGTACTTC
NA	TRBD1	TRBV10-3	TRBJ2-4	CATGQGQDGNIQYF	TGTGCCACGGGACAGGGGCAAGACGGGAACATTCAGTACTTC
NA	TRBD2	TRBV5-1	TRBJ2-7	CASSLSTSGSYEQYF	TGCGCCAGCAGCTTATCGACTAGCGGGAGTTACGAGCAGTACTTC
NA	NA	TRBV28	TRBJ1-4	CASRWGVDEKLFF	TGTGCCAGCAGATGGGGTGTTGATGAAAAACTGTTTTTT
NA	NA	TRBV6-5	TRBJ1-2	CASSPPGLSGGYTF	TGTGCCAGCAGTCCTCCGGGACTCTCGGGGGGCTACACCTTC
NA	NA	TRBV5-4	TRBJ2-7	CASRHDASSYEQYF	TGTGCCAGCAGACATGACGCAAGCTCCTACGAGCAGTACTTC
NA	NA	TRBV10-3	TRBJ2-7	CAISEFGPTNYEQYF	TGTGCCATCAGTGAGTTCGGACCAACGAATTACGAGCAGTACTTC
NA	NA	TRBV28	TRBJ2-7	CASSPPGYEQYF	TGTGCCAGCAGTCCCCCAGGGTACGAGCAGTACTTC
NA	NA	TRBV5-1	TRBJ2-5	CASSYSRVETQYF	TGCGCCAGCAGTTATAGCAGGGTGGAGACCCAGTACTTC
NA	TRBD2	TRBV11-2	TRBJ2-7	CASSRTALAGVYEQYF	TGTGCCAGCAGCCGAACTGCCCTAGCGGGAGTATACGAGCAGTACTTC
NA	NA	TRBV28	TRBJ1-1	CASIPAEWWTEAFF	TGTGCCAGCATCCCGGCGGAGTGGTGGACTGAAGCTTTCTTT
NA	NA	TRBV5-1	TRBJ1-1	CASSLGEADSEAFF	TGCGCCAGCAGCTTGGGGGAGGCAGACTCTGAAGCTTTCTTT